This paragraph reports one T cell receptor beta chain. The antigen remains undetermined. CDR3 length: 16 amino acids. Per the germline V gene, CDR1 is MNHEY and CDR2 is SVGAGI. Trimming removed 0 bases at V and 4 bases at J, with 16 bases between. The record originates from a study of response to subunit inactivated influenza vaccine. General study points: The authors suggested that every seasonal influenza vaccination recruits few new T cells.

TCRdb recomputed calls from the RT-PCR reads with MiXCR, one row per CDR3 protein. The sample records about 700,000 distinct CDR3 sequences, roughly 14% being singletons. The chain is built from TRBV6-5 and TRBJ2-7, with a possible D match to TRBD2 (6 bases). The sequencing used PBMCs from blood, collected roughly 2 weeks before vaccination. The source is a man over 45 who received an inactivated influenza vaccine. The CDR3 nucleotides read TGTGCCAGCAGTTACTCGGAACGGAGGGTGACTTACGAGCAGTACTTC. Translated: CASSYSERRVTYEQYF.